Below, 31 T cell receptor beta chains from the same sample are listed, as sequenced in a study of memory CD4+ T cells and cytomegalovirus serostatus. Only in-frame clones appear in the TCRdb table, and some are missing; sequencing was by immunoSEQ multiplex PCR. Of 35,000 to 55,000 clones in the sample, approximately 82% were seen once. The sort gate was single viable CD3+CD4+CD8-CD45RO+ cells for memory CD4+ T cells. Specimen: memory CD4+ T cells from blood. The source is an adult in good health and CMV-seronegative.

The gene calls are TRBV6-1 and TRBJ1-4; no clear D gene. The germline CDR1 and CDR2 sequences are MNHNS and SASEGT. CDR3 length: 13 amino acids. Trimming left V 8 bases short and J 8 bases short, with 15 bases between. The DNA for the CDR3 is TGTGCCAGCGAGGCAGAGGGCCAAGAAAAACTGTTTTTT. The encoded protein is CASEAEGQEKLFF.

This clone occurred a few times. The rearrangement uses TRBV11-3 and TRBJ1-1; D not resolved. The germline CDR1 and CDR2 sequences are SGHNT and YENEEA. With 3 bases removed from V and 4 bases from J, the gap between germline ends came to 12 bases. This CDR3 has 14 residues. CDR3: CASSLETGSTEAFF. As DNA, the CDR3 is TGTGCCAGCAGCTTGGAGACTGGGAGCACTGAAGCTTTCTTT.

V usage is TRBV11-3 and J usage is TRBJ2-7, with 7 bases aligning to TRBD1. Trimming cost V 1 base and J 7 bases; bases outside gene matches: 4. Germline CDR1 reads SGHNT; CDR2 reads YENEEA. This CDR3 region has 13 residues. The CDR3 DNA reads as TGTGCCAGCAGCTTAGTACAACAGGGGGAGCAGTACTTC. Translating gives CASSLVQQGEQYF.

The V gene is TRBV10-3, the J gene TRBJ1-1; maybe TRBD1 (5 bases). The CDR3 is 14 residues long. The V gene's germline CDR1 is ENHRY and CDR2 SYGVKD. Trimming pared 2 bases from V and 1 base from J, leaving 8 bases between. This CDR3 reads CAISEAGRNTEAFF. Written as DNA, the CDR3 is TGTGCCATCAGTGAGGCAGGGAGGAACACTGAAGCTTTCTTT.

This chain uses TRBV21-1 with TRBJ1-1; the table gives TRBD1 as D, unverified against the DNA. TRBV21-1 corresponds to a pseudogene. The CDR3 runs 11 residues. CDR3 region: CASIMNTEAFF. The CDR3, as DNA: TGTGCCAGCATCATGAACACTGAAGCTTTCTTT.

The chain recombines TRBV5-4 with TRBJ1-5; D remains unclear. Germline CDR1 is SGHNT and CDR2 is YYREEE (reference sequence). Trimming removed 4 bases from V and 0 bases from J, with 2 bases in between. The CDR3 length is 12 residues. The CDR3 protein is CASSHSNQPQHF. CDR3 DNA: TGTGCCAGCAGCCATAGCAATCAGCCCCAGCATTTT.

The rearrangement links TRBV18 to TRBJ2-7, with D tentatively TRBD2 (6 bases). CDR1 KGHSH and CDR2 LQKENI come from the germline V gene. Deletions cut 6 bases from V and 4 bases from J, with 16 bases between. This CDR3 spans 14 amino acids. The CDR3 sequence is CASSQRGGFYEQYF. The CDR3 DNA follows: TGTGCCAGCTCCCAAAGGGGAGGATTTTACGAGCAGTACTTC.

This chain uses TRBV5-4 with TRBJ2-3; D unclear. Trimming took 2 bases from V and 5 from J, leaving 9 bases between them. Germline V gives CDR1 SGHNT, CDR2 YYREEE (reference sequence). The CDR3 totals 13 residues. In DNA form, the CDR3 reads TGTGCCAGCAGCTTTTTTGTGGGAGATACGCAGTATTTT. Amino acids: CASSFFVGDTQYF.

The V gene is TRBV29-1, the J gene TRBJ2-3; 9 bases align to TRBD1. CDR1 and CDR2 from the germline V gene are SQVTM and ANQGSEA. The junction had 6 bases not matched to a gene; V was cut back by 7 bases and J by 1 base. The CDR3 is 14 residues long. The CDR3 sequence: CSGMTGGGTDTQYF. The DNA of the CDR3 is TGCAGCGGCATGACAGGGGGTGGCACAGATACGCAGTATTTT.

Relative to its sample, this clone is medium-sized. V and J are TRBV6-4 and TRBJ2-1; D tentatively fits TRBD1 or TRBD2 (5 bases each). Germline CDR1 is MRHNA and CDR2 is SNTAGT. CDR3 size: 15 residues. The V end lost 3 bases, the J end lost 8 bases, and 17 bases lay between the germline ends. The CDR3 DNA is TGTGCCAGCAGTGATAGGGGAGAAGGAATCTATGAGCAGTTCTTC. Translated, it gives CASSDRGEGIYEQFF.

This clone was picked up a small number of times. The chain recombines TRBV28 with TRBJ1-2; TRBD1 matches 8 bases. The CDR3 length is 17 residues. Germline V CDR1 and CDR2: MDHEN, SYDVKM. The V gene end was trimmed by 5 bases and the J gene end by 2 bases; junction bases not matched to a gene: 13. The DNA for the CDR3 is TGTGCCAGCAGTATCGGACAGGGATTGGGGCCAAACTATGGCTACACCTTC. Amino acids: CASSIGQGLGPNYGYTF.

The genes are TRBV5-1 and TRBJ1-6; 7 bases agree with TRBD1. V trimming: 1 base; J trimming: 7 bases; junction bases outside the gene matches: 5. CDR1 SGHRS and CDR2 YFSETQ come from the germline V gene. The CDR3 has 15 residues. CDR3 in DNA: TGCGCCAGCAGCTTGAGGGACAGAGAAAATTCACCCCTCCACTTT. It specifies CASSLRDRENSPLHF.

This chain connects TRBV2 to TRBJ2-1; 10 positions match TRBD2. The V segment lost 1 base and the J segment 3 bases; nucleotides outside the gene matches: 6. Germline V gene data show CDR1 as SNHLY and CDR2 as FYNNEI. The CDR3 contains 17 residues. As DNA, the CDR3 is TGTGCCAGCAGTGAAGTGGCTAGCGGGGGCCACTACAATGAGCAGTTCTTC. This encodes CASSEVASGGHYNEQFF.

This rearrangement joins TRBV7-6 to TRBJ2-5; TRBD1 aligns across 8 bases. Trimming at V came to 5 bases and at J to 3 bases, leaving 8 bases not matched to a gene. Per germline, CDR1 SGHVS and CDR2 FNYEAQ. This CDR3 spans 15 amino acids. CDR3 sequence (DNA): TGTGCCAGCAGCCCCTGGACAGGGATTGAAGAGACCCAGTACTTC. It specifies CASSPWTGIEETQYF. The full variable domain, in which reference TRBV7-6 and TRBJ2-5 provide the parts outside the CDR3, is GAGVSQSPRYKVTKRGQDVALRCDPISGHVSLYWYRQALGQGPEFLTYFNYEAQQDKSGLPNDRFSAERPEGSISTLTIQRTEQRDSAMYRCASSPWTGIEETQYFGPGTRLLVL.

J is TRBJ2-2 and V is TRBV19, with 7 nucleotides matching TRBD1. This CDR3 is 14 amino acids long. From germline, CDR1 is LNHDA and CDR2 SQIVND (reference sequence). Trimming cost V 3 bases and J 4 bases; bases outside gene matches: 2. The CDR3 bases are TGTGCCAGTAGTATGGCAGGGGGCACCGGGGAGCTGTTTTTT. Translated, it gives CASSMAGGTGELFF. The full variable domain, rest sourced from reference TRBV19 and TRBJ2-2, is DGGITQSPKYLFRKEGQNVTLSCEQNLNHDAMYWYRQDPGQGLRLIYYSQIVNDFQKGDIAEGYSVSREKKESFPLTVTSAQKNPTAFYLCASSMAGGTGELFFGEGSRLTVL.

The chain couples TRBV11-2 to TRBJ2-2, with D unresolved. This CDR3 comprises 13 residues. V was shortened by 6 bases and J by 5 bases, with 10 bases between the two germline ends. Per the germline V gene, CDR1 is SGHAT and CDR2 is FQNNGV. The CDR3 sequence: CASSDQRTGELFF. The CDR3 DNA is TGTGCCAGCAGTGATCAGAGGACCGGGGAGCTGTTTTTT. Combining the CDR3 with reference TRBV11-2 and TRBJ2-2 gives the whole variable domain EAGVAQSPRYKIIEKRQSVAFWCNPISGHATLYWYQQILGQGPKLLIQFQNNGVVDDSQLPKDRFSAERLKGVDSTLKIQPAKLEDSAVYLCASSDQRTGELFFGEGSRLTVL.

V and J are TRBV30 and TRBJ1-6; TRBD1 matches at 7 bases. CDR3 length equals 15 residues. V was pared by 5 bases and J by 7 bases, with 11 bases of the junction left unmatched. The germline gives CDR1 GTSNPN, CDR2 SVGIG (reference sequence). The CDR3 region has the DNA TGTGCCTGGGGACAAAGGGACAGCCTGAATTCACCCCTCCACTTT. It specifies CAWGQRDSLNSPLHF.

The chain carries TRBV6-1 and TRBJ1-1; 8 bases are a match to TRBD1. Germline V gives CDR1 MNHNS, CDR2 SASEGT. V was clipped by 11 bases and J by 1 base; unmatched bases: 9. The CDR3 is 14 residues long. This chain's CDR3 is CAHGRGTGNTEAFF. The CDR3 nucleotides are TGTGCCCACGGGAGGGGGACAGGGAACACTGAAGCTTTCTTT.

The J gene is TRBJ1-2, the V gene TRBV5-1; no reliable D call. CDR1 and CDR2 from the germline V gene are SGHRS and YFSETQ. V was pared by 4 bases and J by 1 base, with 14 bases between. The CDR3 is made up of 15 amino acids. This CDR3 is CASSITTNSNYGYTF. The DNA of the CDR3 is TGCGCCAGCAGCATCACGACAAACAGTAACTATGGCTACACCTTC.

In this sample, this clone turned up a few times. This chain joins TRBV19 and TRBJ2-2; D ambiguous. This CDR3 comprises 14 residues. Trimming took off 5 bases at V and 1 base at J, with 8 bases between the two ends. Germline V gene data show CDR1 as LNHDA and CDR2 as SQIVND (reference sequence). This chain's CDR3 is CASSGRRNTGELFF. In DNA form, the CDR3 reads TGTGCCAGTAGTGGCCGCAGGAACACCGGGGAGCTGTTTTTT.

V gene TRBV7-9 combines with J gene TRBJ2-7, with 8 bases aligning to TRBD1. CDR1 and CDR2 (germline): SEHNR, FQNEAQ (reference sequence). The V and J ends lost 5 bases and 6 bases, in that order; junction bases with no gene match: 9. This CDR3 region has 14 residues. The DNA for the CDR3 is TGTGCCAGCAGCCCCGCAGGGGGCGGATCCGAGCAGTACTTC. This encodes CASSPAGGGSEQYF.

The chain has TRBV7-3 and TRBJ2-5; possible D gene TRBD1, 6 bases. Germline values: CDR1 SGHTA, CDR2 FQGTGA. The germline V and J ends were trimmed by 3 bases and 5 bases, with 13 bases remaining between them. This CDR3 contains 14 residues. The CDR3 loop reads CASSFWGRSETQYF. In nucleotides, the CDR3 is TGTGCCAGCAGCTTTTGGGGGCGGAGTGAGACCCAGTACTTC.

The V gene is TRBV28, the J gene TRBJ1-2; perhaps TRBD1 as D (6 bases). The germline V gene has CDR1 MDHEN and CDR2 SYDVKM. Trimming removed 4 bases from V and 8 bases from J, with 17 bases in between. The CDR3 length is 14 residues. DNA of the CDR3: TGTGCCAGCAGTTCTCAAAGGGGGTTAGGAGGCTACACCTTC. It yields the protein CASSSQRGLGGYTF.

The gene calls are TRBV5-1 and TRBJ1-6; D uncertain. There are 16 residues in the CDR3. Germline CDR1 reads SGHRS; CDR2 reads YFSETQ. Trimming took off 0 bases at V and 6 bases at J, with 13 bases between the two ends. The chain's CDR3 is CASSLEGSRSNSPLHF. The CDR3 DNA reads TGCGCCAGCAGCTTGGAGGGCAGTCGCTCTAATTCACCCCTCCACTTT.

CDR3 in amino acids: CASSLGGAGVDTQYF. The DNA for the CDR3 is TGTGCCAGCAGTCTGGGGGGAGCGGGGGTGGATACGCAGTATTTT. J is TRBJ2-3 and V is TRBV28; 8 positions agree with TRBD2. V gave up 5 bases and J gave up 6 bases; unmatched junction bases: 10. This CDR3 has 15 residues. Per germline, CDR1 MDHEN and CDR2 SYDVKM.

The V call is TRBV11-2, the J call TRBJ1-1; possibly TRBD1 for D (6 bases). The V end lost 4 bases, the J end lost 7 bases, and 16 bases lay between the germline ends. Germline assignment: CDR1 SGHAT and CDR2 FQNNGV. The CDR3 contains 14 residues. The CDR3 region is CASSSVQGLGEAFF. DNA of the CDR3: TGTGCCAGCAGCTCGGTACAGGGACTCGGTGAAGCTTTCTTT.

This clone was picked up a small number of times. The rearrangement links TRBV7-9 to TRBJ1-1; D remains unclear. The V end was cut by 1 base, the J end by 2 bases, with 8 bases between. The CDR3 is 14 residues long. Germline V gene lookup returns CDR1 SEHNR and CDR2 FQNEAQ (reference sequence). This CDR3 is CASSLGGINTEAFF. CDR3 DNA: TGTGCCAGCAGCTTAGGAGGGATCAACACTGAAGCTTTCTTT.

The chain employs TRBV6-5 and TRBJ2-4; D is possibly TRBD1 (5 bases). The V end was cut by 2 bases, the J end by 0 bases, with 11 bases between. Germline CDR1 MNHEY, CDR2 SVGAGI. The CDR3 sequence is 16 residues long. The CDR3 DNA is TGTGCCAGCAGTTACGGTGCAGGGTTAGCCAAAAACATTCAGTACTTC. Amino acid sequence: CASSYGAGLAKNIQYF.

V and J are TRBV2 and TRBJ1-6, with TRBD1 matching 7 bases. Trimming removed 6 bases from V and 10 bases from J; junction bases left unmatched: 6. Germline values: CDR1 SNHLY, CDR2 FYNNEI. The CDR3 runs to 13 residues. The DNA for the CDR3 is TGTGCCAGCAGCGATATACAGGGGTCACCCCTCCACTTT. Amino acids: CASSDIQGSPLHF.

The chain couples TRBV27 to TRBJ2-3; D remains ambiguous. The CDR3 extends over 15 amino acids. CDR1 and CDR2 (germline): MNHEY, SMNVEV (reference sequence). V dropped 8 bases and J dropped 1 base, with 16 bases sitting between them. The chain's CDR3 is CASASRRWGTDTQYF. CDR3 coding DNA: TGTGCCAGCGCCTCCCGGCGGTGGGGCACAGATACGCAGTATTTT.

This rearrangement joins TRBV9 to TRBJ1-1; 7 nucleotides match TRBD1. CDR1 and CDR2 (germline): SGDLS, YYNGEE. There are 15 residues in the CDR3. Losses at the gene ends were 0 bases for V and 8 bases for J; bases not matched to a gene: 10. As DNA, the CDR3 is TGTGCCAGCAGCGTAGAGGTACAGGGGAGGCTGGAAGCTTTCTTT. It translates to CASSVEVQGRLEAFF.